This TCR beta chain was recorded in a study of OX40 agonist ivuxolimab in advanced cancers. Sequenced by immunoSEQ multiplex PCR; TCRdb stores in-frame clones only, minus some. The sample contains approximately 70,000 clones, over 80% of which appear only once. Trimming shortened V by 0 bases and J by 4 bases, and 18 bases separated the two germline ends. CDR3 length equals 17 residues. Germline loops: CDR1 LGHNA, CDR2 YSLEER. Specimen: CD4+ or CD8+ T cells sorted from blood, collected in a trial of the OX40 agonist ivuxolimab. The TCR sequence derives from an adult with an advanced solid tumor such as melanoma, head and neck, liver or kidney cancer. The chain joins TRBV4-3 to TRBJ2-5; D might be TRBD1 or TRBD2, each matching 6 bases. This CDR3 is CASSQDLGGTISETQYF. In nucleotides, the CDR3 is TGCGCCAGCAGCCAAGATTTAGGCGGGACAATCTCAGAGACCCAGTACTTC.